Detailed here is one T cell receptor beta chain. This may be a read error, as it is one base from a much larger clone. Other DNA sequences in the same sample also yield this CDR3. The data belong to a study of shared clonotypes between healthy human individuals. Across the whole study: The study used three CD4 naive, three CD4 memory, two CD8 naive and one CD8 memory plate per donor.

Here immunoSEQ multiplex PCR was the method, and the copy in TCRdb shows in-frame clones only, minus some. This sample has almost 750,000 clones, with over 55% found just once. The healthy adult donors were HIV-negative and reported no recent acute infections or vaccinations. The donor cohort consisted entirely of Caucasian adults residing in Nashville, Tennessee. Trimming shortened V by 1 base and J by 0 bases, and 4 bases separated the two germline ends. This CDR3 is 14 amino acids long. Germline V gives CDR1 SGHTA, CDR2 FQGNSA. This chain connects TRBV7-2 to TRBJ2-1, with D uncertain. This TCR was sampled from a woman aged 25 to 39 in good health. Sequenced material: memory CD4+ T cells sorted from blood. Subset meaning: CD45RA-negative fraction. The CDR3 reads CASSLDSSYNEQFF. CDR3 DNA: TGTGCCAGCAGCTTAGACTCCTCCTACAATGAGCAGTTCTTC.